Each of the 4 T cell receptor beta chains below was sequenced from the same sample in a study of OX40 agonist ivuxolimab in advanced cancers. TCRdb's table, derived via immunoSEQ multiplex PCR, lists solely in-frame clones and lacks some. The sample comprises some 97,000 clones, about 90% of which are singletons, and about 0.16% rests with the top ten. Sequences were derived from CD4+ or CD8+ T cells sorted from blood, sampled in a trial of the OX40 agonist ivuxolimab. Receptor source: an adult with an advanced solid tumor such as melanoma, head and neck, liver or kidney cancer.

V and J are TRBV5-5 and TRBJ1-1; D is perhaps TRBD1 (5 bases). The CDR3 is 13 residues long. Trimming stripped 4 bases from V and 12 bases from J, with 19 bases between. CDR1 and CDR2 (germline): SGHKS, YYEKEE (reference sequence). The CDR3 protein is CASSPGTRPVTFF. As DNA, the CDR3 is TGTGCCAGCAGCCCTGGGACCCGGCCGGTAACTTTCTTT.

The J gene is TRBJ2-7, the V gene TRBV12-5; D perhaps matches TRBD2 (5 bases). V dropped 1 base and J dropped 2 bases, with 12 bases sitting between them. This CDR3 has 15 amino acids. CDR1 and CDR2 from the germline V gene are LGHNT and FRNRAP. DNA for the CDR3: TGTGCTAGTGGTTTGGAAGGAGCGGAACCCTACGAGCAGTACTTC. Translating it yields CASGLEGAEPYEQYF.

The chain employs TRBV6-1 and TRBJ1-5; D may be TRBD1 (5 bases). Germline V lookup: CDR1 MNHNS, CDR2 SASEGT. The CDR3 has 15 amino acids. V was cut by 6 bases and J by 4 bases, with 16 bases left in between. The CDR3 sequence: CASRIQDGGNQPQHF. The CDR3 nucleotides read TGTGCCAGCAGAATACAGGATGGCGGGAATCAGCCCCAGCATTTT.

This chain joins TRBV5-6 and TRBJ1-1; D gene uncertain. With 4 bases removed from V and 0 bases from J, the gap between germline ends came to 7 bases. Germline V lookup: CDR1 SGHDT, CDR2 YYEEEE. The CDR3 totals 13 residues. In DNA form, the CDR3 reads TGTGCCAGCAGCAGGGATTTGAACACTGAAGCTTTCTTT. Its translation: CASSRDLNTEAFF.